These 18 T cell receptor beta chains originate from one sample sequenced in a study of T cell repertoires in cytomegalovirus infection. TCRdb re-derived calls from the reads in MiXCR, one entry per CDR3 protein. The table shows around 210,000 distinct CDR3 sequences, with around 6.4% occurring only once. Sequences were obtained from PBMCs. The receptors come from a human donor in good health (CMV status not recorded). Some clones in this sample may be carry-over from other donors' samples.

This chain uses TRBV5-6 with TRBJ2-1; TRBD1 matches at 8 bases. Germline lookup yields CDR1 SGHDT and CDR2 YYEEEE. Trimming at V came to 3 bases and at J to 13 bases, leaving 9 bases not matched to a gene. The CDR3 sequence is 13 residues long. DNA of the CDR3: TGTGCCAGCAGCTCGGGACAGGTGGGAGTTCAGTTCTTC. Translating it yields CASSSGQVGVQFF.

The table lists this clonotype with many counts. This sequence joins TRBV6-1 and TRBJ2-3; D gene uncertain. The CDR3 has 12 amino acids. Germline loops: CDR1 MNHNS, CDR2 SASEGT. Between the trimmed V and J ends, which lost 5 bases and 6 bases, there was a span of 9 bases. CDR3 protein: CASSPHPDTQYF. The CDR3 region has the DNA TGTGCCAGCAGTCCTCATCCCGATACGCAGTATTTT.

There are many counts of this clonotype. The V call is TRBV7-2, the J call TRBJ1-2, with D unclear. Trimming shortened V by 3 bases and J by 2 bases, and 10 bases separated the two germline ends. Germline V gives CDR1 SGHTA, CDR2 FQGNSA. CDR3 length: 14 amino acids. The CDR3 nucleotides read TGTGCCAGCAGCTTCCAACAACAGAACTATGGCTACACCTTC. Translated: CASSFQQQNYGYTF.

This clonotype was picked up many times. The chain has TRBV11-2 and TRBJ2-1, with D possibly matching TRBD2 (5 bases). The CDR3 contains 13 residues. V shed 5 bases and J shed 4 bases, with 9 bases lying between them. Germline values: CDR1 SGHAT, CDR2 FQNNGV. The CDR3 spells CASSDPGYNEQFF. The CDR3 DNA reads as TGTGCCAGCAGCGACCCGGGGTACAATGAGCAGTTCTTC.

This clonotype showed up many times. The CDR3 DNA sequence: TGTGCCAGCAGCTTAAGGCCCTTAAGCGCTGAAGCTTTCTTT. Its translation is CASSLRPLSAEAFF. The V call is TRBV7-2, the J call TRBJ1-1; no clear D. Per germline, CDR1 SGHTA and CDR2 FQGNSA. The CDR3 spans 14 residues. V lost 2 bases and J 6 bases, leaving 13 bases between the germline ends.

The chain has TRBV5-8 and TRBJ2-2; 8 bases match TRBD2. Germline CDR1 and CDR2: SGHTS and YDEGEE. The CDR3 contains 15 residues. V lost 3 bases to trimming and J lost 1 base; unmatched junction nucleotides: 2. The CDR3 here is CASSSGTRNTGELFF. CDR3 DNA sequence: TGTGCCAGCAGCTCCGGGACTAGGAACACCGGGGAGCTGTTTTTT.

This clonotype has at least ten counts. V is TRBV6-2 or TRBV6-3 and J is TRBJ2-4; weak D call: TRBD1 (6 bases). Germline V gives CDR1 MNHEY, CDR2 SVGEGT. Trimming left V 5 bases short and J 0 bases short, with 8 bases between. This CDR3 comprises 14 residues. CDR3 nucleotides: TGTGCCAGCAGTCCACAGGGAGCCAAAAACATTCAGTACTTC. Translating it yields CASSPQGAKNIQYF.

This clonotype was seen repeatedly, ten times or more. The genes are TRBV7-8 and TRBJ1-2, with D possibly TRBD1 on 6 matching bases. The V and J ends lost 1 base and 7 bases respectively, with 13 bases between them. Germline-derived CDR1 and CDR2 are SGHVS and FQNEAQ. This CDR3 region has 14 residues. The CDR3: CASSLDLGAFGYTF. The CDR3 coding sequence is TGTGCCAGCAGCTTAGATCTGGGGGCGTTTGGCTACACCTTC.

This clonotype was observed at least ten times. The rearrangement links TRBV9 to TRBJ1-3; D call uncertain. This CDR3 is 15 amino acids long. Germline V lookup: CDR1 SGDLS, CDR2 YYNGEE. The ends were cut back, 2 bases at V and 0 bases at J, with 9 bases in the middle. In nucleotides, the CDR3 is TGTGCCAGCAGCGTCGGACCCCCCTCTGGAAACACCATATATTTT. This sequence encodes CASSVGPPSGNTIYF. The full variable domain, in which reference TRBV9 and TRBJ1-3 provide the parts outside the CDR3, is DSGVTQTPKHLITATGQRVTLRCSPRSGDLSVYWYQQSLDQGLQFLIQYYNGEERAKGNILERFSAQQFPDLHSELNLSSLELGDSALYFCASSVGPPSGNTIYFGEGSWLTVV.

This clonotype was seen ten or more times. The chain employs TRBV2 and TRBJ2-3; D might be TRBD1 or TRBD2, each matching 7 bases. V dropped 7 bases and J dropped 3 bases, with 14 bases sitting between them. Germline V gene lookup returns CDR1 SNHLY and CDR2 FYNNEI. This CDR3 is 14 amino acids long. The CDR3 coding sequence is TGTGCCAGCAAAGGGACAGCGGGGACAGATACGCAGTATTTT. This gives the protein CASKGTAGTDTQYF.

At least ten counts were recorded for this clonotype. The V gene is TRBV11-2, the J gene TRBJ1-5; D uncertain. Germline values: CDR1 SGHAT, CDR2 FQNNGV. CDR3 size: 13 residues. With 3 bases removed from V and 9 bases from J, the gap between germline ends came to 12 bases. Here the CDR3 DNA reads TGTGCCAGCAGCTTCATCTCAGGTGGGCCCCAGCATTTT. It specifies CASSFISGGPQHF. Full variable domain (outside the CDR3, taken from reference TRBV11-2 and TRBJ1-5): EAGVAQSPRYKIIEKRQSVAFWCNPISGHATLYWYQQILGQGPKLLIQFQNNGVVDDSQLPKDRFSAERLKGVDSTLKIQPAKLEDSAVYLCASSFISGGPQHFGDGTRLSIL.

This clonotype was detected ten times or more. The chain links TRBV7-2 to TRBJ2-1; D tentatively reads TRBD1 or TRBD2 (6 bases each). V was pared by 2 bases and J by 4 bases, with 9 bases between. CDR1 SGHTA and CDR2 FQGNSA come from the germline V gene. This CDR3 is 14 amino acids long. The CDR3 bases are TGTGCCAGCAGCTTAACGGGGGCTTACAATGAGCAGTTCTTC. It specifies CASSLTGAYNEQFF.

This clonotype was seen ten or more times. The chain is built from TRBV7-9 and TRBJ1-1, with a tentative D call TRBD1 (5 bases). The V end was cut by 2 bases, the J end by 7 bases, with 17 bases between. From germline, CDR1 is SEHNR and CDR2 FQNEAQ (reference sequence). The CDR3 loop spans 15 amino acids. CDR3 loop: CASSLLGGWDGEAFF. CDR3 sequence (DNA): TGTGCCAGCAGCTTACTGGGGGGGTGGGATGGTGAAGCTTTCTTT.

This clonotype was found many times. The V and J genes are TRBV7-8 and TRBJ1-4; 7 bases agree with TRBD1. Germline V gives CDR1 SGHVS, CDR2 FQNEAQ. V shed 2 bases and J 7 bases; nucleotides not matched to a gene: 7. The CDR3 contains 15 residues. The CDR3 here is CASSLKGTAREKLFF. CDR3 DNA sequence: TGTGCCAGCAGCTTAAAGGGGACAGCGCGTGAAAAACTGTTTTTT.

This clonotype showed up many times. The rearrangement uses TRBV29-1 and TRBJ2-1; the match to TRBD1 covers 8 bases. In germline, CDR1 is SQVTM, CDR2 ANQGSEA. This CDR3 contains 14 residues. V lost 6 bases, J lost 4 bases, and 8 bases stayed unmatched. Here the CDR3 DNA reads TGCAGCGTCCTCACAGGGGGAGGATACAATGAGCAGTTCTTC. Residues: CSVLTGGGYNEQFF.

This clonotype was detected ten times or more. This chain uses TRBV7-2 with TRBJ2-7; possibly TRBD2 for D (5 bases). Trimming left V 2 bases short and J 5 bases short, with 13 bases between. Looked up from germline, CDR1 is SGHTA and CDR2 is FQGNSA. The CDR3 is 14 amino acids. CDR3 residues: CASSLIGPEDEQYF. In nucleotides, the CDR3 is TGTGCCAGCAGCTTAATAGGTCCGGAGGACGAGCAGTACTTC.

V and J are TRBV6-2 or TRBV6-3 and TRBJ2-2; 7 positions match TRBD1. Germline trimming cut 0 bases from V and 3 bases from J; bases unmatched to any gene: 7. From germline, CDR1 is MNHEY and CDR2 SVGEGT. This CDR3 has 17 residues. CDR3 residues: CASSYSWQQGDTGELFF. In nucleotides, the CDR3 is TGTGCCAGCAGTTACTCGTGGCAGCAGGGGGACACCGGGGAGCTGTTTTTT.

This clonotype was seen ten or more times. The gene calls are TRBV20-1 and TRBJ2-1; tentatively, D is TRBD2 (5 bases). Germline V gives CDR1 DFQATT, CDR2 SNEGSKA (reference sequence). V lost 3 bases, J lost 10 bases, and 7 bases lay in between. The CDR3 is 10 amino acids. CDR3 DNA sequence: TGCAGTGCTAGCCGCGGGGAGCAGTTCTTC. Amino acids: CSASRGEQFF.